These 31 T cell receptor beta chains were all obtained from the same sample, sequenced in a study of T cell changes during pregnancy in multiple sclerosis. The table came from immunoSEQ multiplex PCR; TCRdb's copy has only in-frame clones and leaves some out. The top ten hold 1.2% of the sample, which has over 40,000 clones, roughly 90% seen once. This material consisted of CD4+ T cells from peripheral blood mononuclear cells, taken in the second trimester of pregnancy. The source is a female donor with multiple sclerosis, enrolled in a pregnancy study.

The CDR3 coding sequence is TGTGCCAGCAGCTTGACACAGACAAATAGGGAGACCCAGTACTTC. This encodes CASSLTQTNRETQYF. The chain links TRBV5-6 to TRBJ2-5; D remains unclear. This CDR3 is 15 amino acids long. Per the germline V gene, CDR1 is SGHDT and CDR2 is YYEEEE. V was trimmed by 1 base and J by 5 bases, leaving 15 bases between them.

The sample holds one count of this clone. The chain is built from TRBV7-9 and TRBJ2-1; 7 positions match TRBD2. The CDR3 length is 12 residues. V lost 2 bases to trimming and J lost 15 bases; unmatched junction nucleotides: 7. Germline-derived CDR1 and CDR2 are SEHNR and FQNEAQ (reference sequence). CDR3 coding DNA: TGTGCCAGCAGCTTACGTGGGAGGGCCTTGTTCTTC. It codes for CASSLRGRALFF.

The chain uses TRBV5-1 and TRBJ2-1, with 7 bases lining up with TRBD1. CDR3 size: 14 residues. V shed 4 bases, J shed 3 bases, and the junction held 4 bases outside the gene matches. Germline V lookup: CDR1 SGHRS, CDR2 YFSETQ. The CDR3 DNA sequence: TGCGCCAGCAGCGTCCGGGACAGCTACAATGAGCAGTTCTTC. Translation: CASSVRDSYNEQFF.

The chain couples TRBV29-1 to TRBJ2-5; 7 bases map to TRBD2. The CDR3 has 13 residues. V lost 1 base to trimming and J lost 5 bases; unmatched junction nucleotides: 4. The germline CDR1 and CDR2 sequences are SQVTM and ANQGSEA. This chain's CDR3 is CSVEAEAGETQYF. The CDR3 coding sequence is TGCAGCGTTGAAGCGGAAGCGGGGGAGACCCAGTACTTC.

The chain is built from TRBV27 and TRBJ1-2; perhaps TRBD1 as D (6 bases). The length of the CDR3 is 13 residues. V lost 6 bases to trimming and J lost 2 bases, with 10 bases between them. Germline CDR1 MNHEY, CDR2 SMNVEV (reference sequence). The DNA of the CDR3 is TGTGCCAGCAGCAGGGGAAGAAACTATGGCTACACCTTC. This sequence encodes CASSRGRNYGYTF.

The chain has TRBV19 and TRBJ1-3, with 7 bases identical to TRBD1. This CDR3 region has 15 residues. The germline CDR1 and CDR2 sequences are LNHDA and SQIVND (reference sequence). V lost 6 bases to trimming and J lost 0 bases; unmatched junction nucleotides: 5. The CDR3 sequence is CASRMAGGSGNTIYF. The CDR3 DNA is TGTGCCAGTAGGATGGCAGGGGGCTCTGGAAACACCATATATTTT.

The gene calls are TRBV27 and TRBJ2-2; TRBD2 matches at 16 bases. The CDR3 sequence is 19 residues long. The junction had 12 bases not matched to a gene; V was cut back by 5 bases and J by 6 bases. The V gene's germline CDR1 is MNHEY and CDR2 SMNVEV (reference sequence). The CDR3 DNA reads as TGTGCCAGCAGTCCCCGGGGACTAGCGGGAGGGGCGTTGGCCGGGGAGCTGTTTTTT. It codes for CASSPRGLAGGALAGELFF.

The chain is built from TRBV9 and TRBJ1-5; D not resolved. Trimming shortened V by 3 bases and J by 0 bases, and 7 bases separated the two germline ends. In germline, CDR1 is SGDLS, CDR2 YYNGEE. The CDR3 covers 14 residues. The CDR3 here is CASSATYSNQPQHF. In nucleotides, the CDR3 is TGTGCCAGCAGCGCCACTTATAGCAATCAGCCCCAGCATTTT.

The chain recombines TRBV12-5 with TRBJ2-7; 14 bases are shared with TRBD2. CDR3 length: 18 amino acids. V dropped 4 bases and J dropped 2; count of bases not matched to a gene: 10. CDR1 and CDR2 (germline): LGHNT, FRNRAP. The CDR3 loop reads CASGSPGLAGGPPYEQYF. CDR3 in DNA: TGTGCTAGTGGTTCCCCCGGACTAGCGGGAGGACCCCCCTACGAGCAGTACTTC.

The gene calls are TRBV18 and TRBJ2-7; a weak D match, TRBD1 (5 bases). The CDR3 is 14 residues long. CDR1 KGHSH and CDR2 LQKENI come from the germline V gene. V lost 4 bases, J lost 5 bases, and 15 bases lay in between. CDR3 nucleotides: TGTGCCAGCTCACAGCTCCCCCAGGGAAACGAGCAGTACTTC. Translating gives CASSQLPQGNEQYF.

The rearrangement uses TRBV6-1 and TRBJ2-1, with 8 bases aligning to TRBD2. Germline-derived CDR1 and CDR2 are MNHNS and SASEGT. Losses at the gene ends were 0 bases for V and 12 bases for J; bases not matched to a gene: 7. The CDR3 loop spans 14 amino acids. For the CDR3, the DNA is TGTGCCAGCAGTGAAGCGTCGGGGGGGCTGGCGCAGTTCTTC. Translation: CASSEASGGLAQFF.

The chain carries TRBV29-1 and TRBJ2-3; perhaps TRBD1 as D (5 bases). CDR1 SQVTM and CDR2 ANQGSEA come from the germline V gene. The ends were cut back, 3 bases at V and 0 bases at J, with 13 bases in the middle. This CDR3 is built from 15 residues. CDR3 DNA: TGCAGCGTTGACCAACGACAGTATAGCACAGATACGCAGTATTTT. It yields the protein CSVDQRQYSTDTQYF.

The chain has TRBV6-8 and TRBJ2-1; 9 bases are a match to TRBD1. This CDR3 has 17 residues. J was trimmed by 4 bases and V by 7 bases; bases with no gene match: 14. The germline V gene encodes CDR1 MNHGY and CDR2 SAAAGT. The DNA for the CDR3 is TGTGCCAGCAACCCGCCCCAACAGGGGGCGGAGTACAATGAGCAGTTCTTC. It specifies CASNPPQQGAEYNEQFF.

CDR3 nucleotides: TGTGCCAGCAGCGTAAAGAGGGAAATCTCCTACGAGCAGTACTTC. As protein: CASSVKREISYEQYF. The chain joins TRBV9 to TRBJ2-7; the D gene is possibly TRBD2 (5 bases). Trimming cost V 1 base and J 0 bases, with 11 bases left between them. Germline loops: CDR1 SGDLS, CDR2 YYNGEE. CDR3 length equals 15 residues.

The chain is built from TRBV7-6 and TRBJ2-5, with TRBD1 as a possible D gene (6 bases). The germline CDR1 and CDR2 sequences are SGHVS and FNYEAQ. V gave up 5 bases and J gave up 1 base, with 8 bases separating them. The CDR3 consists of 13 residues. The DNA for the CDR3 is TGTGCCAGCAGCCCGGACAGCCAAGAGACCCAGTACTTC. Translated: CASSPDSQETQYF.

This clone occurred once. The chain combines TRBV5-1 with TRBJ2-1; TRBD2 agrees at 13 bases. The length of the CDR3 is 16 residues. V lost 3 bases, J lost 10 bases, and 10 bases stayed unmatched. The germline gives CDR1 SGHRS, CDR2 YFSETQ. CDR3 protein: CASSYRTSGSIGEQFF. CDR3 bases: TGCGCCAGCAGCTACCGGACTAGCGGGAGCATCGGGGAGCAGTTCTTC.

CDR3 loop: CASSLGASGYQETQYF. The DNA of the CDR3 is TGTGCCAGCAGCTTGGGGGCTAGCGGTTACCAAGAGACCCAGTACTTC. The V gene is TRBV5-6, the J gene TRBJ2-5; TRBD2 aligns across 7 bases. V lost 0 bases, J lost 0 bases, and 5 bases stayed unmatched. The CDR3 runs 16 residues. CDR1 and CDR2 from the germline V gene are SGHDT and YYEEEE.

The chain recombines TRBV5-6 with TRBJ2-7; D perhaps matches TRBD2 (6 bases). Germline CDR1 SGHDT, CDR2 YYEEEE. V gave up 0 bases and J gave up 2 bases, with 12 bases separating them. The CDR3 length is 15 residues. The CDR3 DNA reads TGTGCCAGCAGCTTGGTCCCAGGGAGGCCCTACGAGCAGTACTTC. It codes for CASSLVPGRPYEQYF.

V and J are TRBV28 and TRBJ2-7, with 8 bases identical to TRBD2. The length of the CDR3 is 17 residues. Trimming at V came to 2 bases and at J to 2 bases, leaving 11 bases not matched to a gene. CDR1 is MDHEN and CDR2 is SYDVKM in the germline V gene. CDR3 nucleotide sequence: TGTGCCAGCAGTTTAAACAGGATGACTAGCGTAACCTACGAGCAGTACTTC. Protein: CASSLNRMTSVTYEQYF.

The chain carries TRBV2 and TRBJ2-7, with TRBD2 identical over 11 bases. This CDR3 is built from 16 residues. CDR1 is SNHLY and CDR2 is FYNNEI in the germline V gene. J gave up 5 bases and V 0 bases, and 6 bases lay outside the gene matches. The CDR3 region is CASSEAGLAGGHEQYF. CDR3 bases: TGTGCCAGCAGTGAAGCCGGGCTAGCGGGAGGACACGAGCAGTACTTC.

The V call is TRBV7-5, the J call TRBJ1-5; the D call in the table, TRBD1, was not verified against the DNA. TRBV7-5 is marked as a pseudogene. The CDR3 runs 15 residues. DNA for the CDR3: TGTGCCAGAAGCGGACAGACAGGTCTTGGGCAGCCCCAGCATTTT. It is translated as CARSGQTGLGQPQHF.

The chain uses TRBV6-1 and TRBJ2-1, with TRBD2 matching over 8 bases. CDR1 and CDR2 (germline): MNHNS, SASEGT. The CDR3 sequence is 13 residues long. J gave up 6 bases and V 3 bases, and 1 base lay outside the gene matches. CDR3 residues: CASSDGGGNEQFF. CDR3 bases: TGTGCCAGCAGTGACGGGGGGGGCAATGAGCAGTTCTTC.

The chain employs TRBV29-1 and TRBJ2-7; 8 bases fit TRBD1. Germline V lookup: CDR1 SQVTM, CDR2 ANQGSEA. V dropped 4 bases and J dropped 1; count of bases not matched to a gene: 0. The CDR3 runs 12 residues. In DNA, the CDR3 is TGCAGCGTTGGGACAGGGTCCTACGAGCAGTACTTC. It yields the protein CSVGTGSYEQYF.

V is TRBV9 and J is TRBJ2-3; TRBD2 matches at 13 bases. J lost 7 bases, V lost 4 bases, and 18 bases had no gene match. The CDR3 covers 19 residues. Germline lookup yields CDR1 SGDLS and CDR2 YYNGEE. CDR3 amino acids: CASSPRTSGSRSVRYTQYF. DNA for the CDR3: TGTGCCAGCAGCCCAAGGACTAGCGGGAGTCGCTCGGTCAGATATACGCAGTATTTT.

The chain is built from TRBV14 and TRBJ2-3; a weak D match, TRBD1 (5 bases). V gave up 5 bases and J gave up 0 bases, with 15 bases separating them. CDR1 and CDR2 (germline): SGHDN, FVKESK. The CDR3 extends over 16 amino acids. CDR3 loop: CASSSRQYSSTDTQYF. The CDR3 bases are TGTGCCAGCAGCTCCCGACAGTACTCTAGCACAGATACGCAGTATTTT.

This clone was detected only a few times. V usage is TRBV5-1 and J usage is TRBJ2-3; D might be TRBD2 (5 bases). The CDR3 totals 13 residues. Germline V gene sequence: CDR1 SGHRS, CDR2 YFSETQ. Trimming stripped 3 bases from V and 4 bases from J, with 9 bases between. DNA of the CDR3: TGCGCCAGCAGCTATCCGGGATCAGATACGCAGTATTTT. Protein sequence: CASSYPGSDTQYF.

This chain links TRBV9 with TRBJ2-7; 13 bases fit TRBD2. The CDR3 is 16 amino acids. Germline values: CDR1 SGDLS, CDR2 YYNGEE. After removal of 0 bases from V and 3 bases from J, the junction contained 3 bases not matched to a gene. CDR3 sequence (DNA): TGTGCCAGCAGCGTAGATTGGACTAGCGGGAGCTACGAGCAGTACTTC. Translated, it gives CASSVDWTSGSYEQYF.

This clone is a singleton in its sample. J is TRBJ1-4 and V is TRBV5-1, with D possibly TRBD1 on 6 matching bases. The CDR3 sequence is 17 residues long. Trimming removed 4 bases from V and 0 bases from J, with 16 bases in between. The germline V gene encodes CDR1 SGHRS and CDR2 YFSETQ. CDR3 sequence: CASSPTLNRATNEKLFF. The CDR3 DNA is TGCGCCAGCAGCCCCACTTTGAACAGGGCAACTAATGAAAAACTGTTTTTT. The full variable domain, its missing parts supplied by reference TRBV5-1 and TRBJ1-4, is KAGVTQTPRYLIKTRGQQVTLSCSPISGHRSVSWYQQTPGQGLQFLFEYFSETQRNKGNFPGRFSGRQFSNSRSEMNVSTLELGDSALYLCASSPTLNRATNEKLFFGSGTQLSVL.

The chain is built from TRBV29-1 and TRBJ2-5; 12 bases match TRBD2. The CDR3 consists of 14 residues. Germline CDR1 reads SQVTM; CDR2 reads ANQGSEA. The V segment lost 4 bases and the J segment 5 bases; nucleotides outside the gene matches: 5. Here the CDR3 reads CSVGTSGRRETQYF. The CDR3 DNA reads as TGCAGCGTTGGTACTAGCGGGAGGAGGGAGACCCAGTACTTC.

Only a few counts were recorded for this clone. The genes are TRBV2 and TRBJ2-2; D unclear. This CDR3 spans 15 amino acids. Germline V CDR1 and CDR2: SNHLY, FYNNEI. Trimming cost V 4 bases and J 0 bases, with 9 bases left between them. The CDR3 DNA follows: TGTGCCAGCAGTGCGGAACAGACGAACACCGGGGAGCTGTTTTTT. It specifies CASSAEQTNTGELFF.

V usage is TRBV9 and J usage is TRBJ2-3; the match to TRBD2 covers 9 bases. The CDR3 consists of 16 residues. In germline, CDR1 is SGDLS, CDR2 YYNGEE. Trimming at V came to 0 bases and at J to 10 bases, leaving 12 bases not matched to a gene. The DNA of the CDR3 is TGTGCCAGCAGCGTAGACCCGCGGCTAGCGGGAAGTCCGCAGTATTTT. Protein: CASSVDPRLAGSPQYF.